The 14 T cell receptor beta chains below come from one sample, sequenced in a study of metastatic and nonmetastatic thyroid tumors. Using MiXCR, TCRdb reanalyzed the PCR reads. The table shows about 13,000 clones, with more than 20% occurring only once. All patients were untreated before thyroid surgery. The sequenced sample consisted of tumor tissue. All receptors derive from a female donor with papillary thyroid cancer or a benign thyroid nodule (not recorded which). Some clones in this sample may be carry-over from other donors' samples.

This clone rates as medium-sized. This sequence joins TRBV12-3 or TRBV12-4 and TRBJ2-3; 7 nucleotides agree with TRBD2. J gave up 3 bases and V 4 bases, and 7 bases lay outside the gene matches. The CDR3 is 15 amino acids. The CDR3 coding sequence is TGTGCCAGCAGTTCCCCTGCGCGGGGGACAGATACGCAGTATTTT. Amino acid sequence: CASSSPARGTDTQYF.

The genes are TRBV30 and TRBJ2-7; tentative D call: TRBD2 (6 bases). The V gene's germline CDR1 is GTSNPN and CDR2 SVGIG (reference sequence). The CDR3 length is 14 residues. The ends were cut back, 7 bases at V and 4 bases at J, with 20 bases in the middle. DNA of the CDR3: TGTGCCTTCTCCGCGAGGGCGGGGCCTTACGAGCAGTACTTC. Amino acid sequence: CAFSARAGPYEQYF.

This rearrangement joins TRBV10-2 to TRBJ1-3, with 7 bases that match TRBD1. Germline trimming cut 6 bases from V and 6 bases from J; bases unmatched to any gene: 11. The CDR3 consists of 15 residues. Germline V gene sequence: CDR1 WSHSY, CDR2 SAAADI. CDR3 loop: CASRDSQGSVNTIYF. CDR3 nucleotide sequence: TGCGCCAGCAGGGACTCACAGGGGTCAGTAAACACCATATATTTT.

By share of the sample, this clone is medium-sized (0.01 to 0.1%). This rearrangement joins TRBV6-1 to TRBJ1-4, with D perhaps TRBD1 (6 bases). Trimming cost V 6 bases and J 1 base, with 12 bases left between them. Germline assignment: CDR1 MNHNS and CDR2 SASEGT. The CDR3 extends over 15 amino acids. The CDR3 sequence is CASSVQGVTNEKLFF. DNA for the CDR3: TGTGCCAGCAGCGTACAGGGTGTAACTAATGAAAAACTGTTTTTT.

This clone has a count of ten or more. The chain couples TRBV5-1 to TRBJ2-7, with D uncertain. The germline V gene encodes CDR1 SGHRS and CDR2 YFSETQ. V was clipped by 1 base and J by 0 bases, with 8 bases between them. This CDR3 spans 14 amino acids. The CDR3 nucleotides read TGCGCCAGCAGCTTGTTGCCGAGCTCCTACGAGCAGTACTTC. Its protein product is CASSLLPSSYEQYF.

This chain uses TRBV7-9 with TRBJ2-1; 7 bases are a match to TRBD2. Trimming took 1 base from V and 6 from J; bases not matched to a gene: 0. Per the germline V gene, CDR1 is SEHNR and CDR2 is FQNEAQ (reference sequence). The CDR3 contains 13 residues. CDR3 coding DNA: TGTGCCAGCAGCTTAGGGACTAGCAATGAGCAGTTCTTC. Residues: CASSLGTSNEQFF.

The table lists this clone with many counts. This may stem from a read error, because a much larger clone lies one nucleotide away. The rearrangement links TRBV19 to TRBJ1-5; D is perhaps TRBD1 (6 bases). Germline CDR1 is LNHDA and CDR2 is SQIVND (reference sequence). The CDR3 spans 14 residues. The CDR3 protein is CASSIGDMRQPRHF. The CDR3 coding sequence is TGTGCCAGTAGTATAGGGGACATGCGTCAGCCCCGGCATTTT.

The CDR3 reads CASSPEGSVEKLFF. In nucleotides, the CDR3 is TGTGCCAGCTCACCGGAGGGCTCGGTTGAAAAACTGTTTTTT. This chain uses TRBV18 with TRBJ1-4; D is unclear. Trimming took off 3 bases at V and 7 bases at J, with 12 bases between the two ends. Germline CDR1 is KGHSH and CDR2 is LQKENI. The CDR3 loop spans 14 amino acids.

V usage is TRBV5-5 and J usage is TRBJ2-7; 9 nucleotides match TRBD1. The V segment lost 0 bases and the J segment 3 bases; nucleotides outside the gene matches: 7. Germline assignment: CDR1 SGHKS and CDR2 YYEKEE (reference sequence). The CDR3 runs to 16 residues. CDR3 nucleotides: TGTGCCAGCAGCTTGGCCGTTGGGACAGGGAGCTACGAGCAGTACTTC. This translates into CASSLAVGTGSYEQYF.

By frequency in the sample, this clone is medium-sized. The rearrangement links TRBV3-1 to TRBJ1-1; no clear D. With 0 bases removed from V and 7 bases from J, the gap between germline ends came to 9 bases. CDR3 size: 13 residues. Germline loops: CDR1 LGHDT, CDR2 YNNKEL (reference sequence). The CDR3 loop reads CASSQDKEGEAFF. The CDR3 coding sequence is TGTGCCAGCAGCCAAGATAAGGAGGGTGAAGCTTTCTTT.

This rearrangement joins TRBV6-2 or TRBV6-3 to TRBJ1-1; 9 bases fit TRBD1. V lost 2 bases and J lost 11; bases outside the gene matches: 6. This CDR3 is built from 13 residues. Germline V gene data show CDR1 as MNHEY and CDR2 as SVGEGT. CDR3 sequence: CASSYRGQGIAFF. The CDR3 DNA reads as TGTGCCAGCAGTTACCGGGGACAGGGTATCGCTTTCTTT.

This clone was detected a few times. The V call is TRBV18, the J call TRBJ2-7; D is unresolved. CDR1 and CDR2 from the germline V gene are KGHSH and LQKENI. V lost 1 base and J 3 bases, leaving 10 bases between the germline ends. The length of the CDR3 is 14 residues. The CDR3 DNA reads TGTGCCAGCTCACCACTTGAGATGGTCTACGAGCAGTACTTC. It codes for CASSPLEMVYEQYF.

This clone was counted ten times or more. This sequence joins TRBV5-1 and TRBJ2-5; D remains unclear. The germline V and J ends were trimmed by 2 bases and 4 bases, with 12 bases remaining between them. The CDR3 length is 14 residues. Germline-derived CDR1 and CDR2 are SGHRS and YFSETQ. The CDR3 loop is CASSLEARRETQYF. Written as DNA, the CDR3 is TGCGCCAGCAGCTTAGAGGCGAGGAGAGAGACCCAGTACTTC. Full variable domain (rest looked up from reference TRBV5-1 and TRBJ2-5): KAGVTQTPRYLIKTRGQQVTLSCSPISGHRSVSWYQQTPGQGLQFLFEYFSETQRNKGNFPGRFSGRQFSNSRSEMNVSTLELGDSALYLCASSLEARRETQYFGPGTRLLVL.

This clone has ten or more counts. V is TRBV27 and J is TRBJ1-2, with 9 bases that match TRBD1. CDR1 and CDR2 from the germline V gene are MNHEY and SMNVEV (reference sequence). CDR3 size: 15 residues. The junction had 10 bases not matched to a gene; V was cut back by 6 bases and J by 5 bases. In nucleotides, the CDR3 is TGTGCCAGCAGATCCCTCGGACAGGGGCCGTATGGCTACACCTTC. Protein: CASRSLGQGPYGYTF.